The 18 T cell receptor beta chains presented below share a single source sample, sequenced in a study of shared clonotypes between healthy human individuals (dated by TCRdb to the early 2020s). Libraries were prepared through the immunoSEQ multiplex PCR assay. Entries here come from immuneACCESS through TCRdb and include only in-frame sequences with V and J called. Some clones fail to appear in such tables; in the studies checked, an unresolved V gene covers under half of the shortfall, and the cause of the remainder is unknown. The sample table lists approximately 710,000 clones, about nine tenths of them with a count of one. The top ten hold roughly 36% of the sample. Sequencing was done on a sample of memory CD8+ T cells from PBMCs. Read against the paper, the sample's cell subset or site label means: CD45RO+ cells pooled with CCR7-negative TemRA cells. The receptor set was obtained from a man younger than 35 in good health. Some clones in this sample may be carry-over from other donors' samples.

The CDR3 DNA follows: TGCAGTGCATCAGAGACGGAGACCCAGTACTTC. This encodes CSASETETQYF. V is TRBV20-1 and J is TRBJ2-5; D is undetermined. CDR1 and CDR2 from the germline V gene are DFQATT and SNEGSKA (reference sequence). V lost 6 bases and J 5 bases, leaving 10 bases between the germline ends. The CDR3 consists of 11 residues.

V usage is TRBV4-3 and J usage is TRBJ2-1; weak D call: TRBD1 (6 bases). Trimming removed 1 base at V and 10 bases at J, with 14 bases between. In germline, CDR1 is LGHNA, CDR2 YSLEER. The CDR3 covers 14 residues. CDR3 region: CASSQGVRGKEQFF. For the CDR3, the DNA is TGCGCCAGCAGCCAAGGGGTCAGGGGCAAAGAGCAGTTCTTC.

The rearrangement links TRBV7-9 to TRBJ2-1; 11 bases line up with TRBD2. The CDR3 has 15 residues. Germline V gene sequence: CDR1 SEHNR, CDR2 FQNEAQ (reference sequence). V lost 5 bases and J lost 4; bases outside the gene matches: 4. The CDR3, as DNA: TGTGCCAGCAGCCTGGGACTAGCGGATTACAATGAGCAGTTCTTC. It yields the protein CASSLGLADYNEQFF.

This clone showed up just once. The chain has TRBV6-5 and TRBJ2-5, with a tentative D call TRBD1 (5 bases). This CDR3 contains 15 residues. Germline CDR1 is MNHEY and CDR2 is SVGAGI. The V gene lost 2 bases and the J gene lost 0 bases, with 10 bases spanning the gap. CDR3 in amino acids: CASSYGAEYQETQYF. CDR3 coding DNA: TGTGCCAGCAGTTACGGGGCGGAATACCAAGAGACCCAGTACTTC.

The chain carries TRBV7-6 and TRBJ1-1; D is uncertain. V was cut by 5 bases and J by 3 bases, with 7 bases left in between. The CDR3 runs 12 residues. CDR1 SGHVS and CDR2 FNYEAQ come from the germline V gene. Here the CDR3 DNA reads TGTGCCAGCAGCCCAATGGACACTGAAGCTTTCTTT. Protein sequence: CASSPMDTEAFF. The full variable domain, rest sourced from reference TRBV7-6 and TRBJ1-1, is GAGVSQSPRYKVTKRGQDVALRCDPISGHVSLYWYRQALGQGPEFLTYFNYEAQQDKSGLPNDRFSAERPEGSISTLTIQRTEQRDSAMYRCASSPMDTEAFFGQGTRLTVV.

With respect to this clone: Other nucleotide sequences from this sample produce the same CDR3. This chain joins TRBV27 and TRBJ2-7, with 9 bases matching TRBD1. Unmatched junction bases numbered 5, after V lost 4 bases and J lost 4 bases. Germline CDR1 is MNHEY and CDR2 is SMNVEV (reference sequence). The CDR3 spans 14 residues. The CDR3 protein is CASSSTGGAYEQYF. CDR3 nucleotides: TGTGCCAGCAGTTCCACAGGGGGCGCGTACGAGCAGTACTTC.

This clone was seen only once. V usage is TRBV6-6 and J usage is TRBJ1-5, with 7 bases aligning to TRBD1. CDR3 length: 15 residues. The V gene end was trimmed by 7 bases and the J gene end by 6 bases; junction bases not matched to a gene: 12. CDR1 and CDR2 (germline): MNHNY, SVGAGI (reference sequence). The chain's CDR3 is CASTPVQEGAQPQHF. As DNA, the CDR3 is TGTGCCAGCACCCCAGTTCAAGAGGGGGCTCAGCCCCAGCATTTT.

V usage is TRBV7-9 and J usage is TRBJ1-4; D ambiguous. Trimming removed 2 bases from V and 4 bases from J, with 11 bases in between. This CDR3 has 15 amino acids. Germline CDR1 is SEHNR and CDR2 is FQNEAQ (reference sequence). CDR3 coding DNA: TGTGCCAGCAGCTTAACCCGGGAATATAATGAAAAACTGTTTTTT. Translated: CASSLTREYNEKLFF.

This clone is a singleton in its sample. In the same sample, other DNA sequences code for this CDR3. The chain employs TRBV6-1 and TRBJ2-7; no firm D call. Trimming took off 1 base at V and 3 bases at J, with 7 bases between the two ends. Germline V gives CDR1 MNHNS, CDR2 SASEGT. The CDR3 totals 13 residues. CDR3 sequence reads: CASSEGYGYEQYF. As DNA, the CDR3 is TGTGCCAGCAGTGAAGGGTATGGCTACGAGCAGTACTTC.

The CDR3 reads CASSSHRGVQPQHF. CDR3 bases: TGTGCCAGCAGCTCGCACAGGGGTGTTCAGCCCCAGCATTTT. The rearrangement links TRBV4-2 to TRBJ1-5, with 7 nucleotides matching TRBD1. Per the germline V gene, CDR1 is LGHNA and CDR2 is YNFKEQ. V lost 5 bases to trimming and J lost 6 bases; unmatched junction nucleotides: 7. The CDR3 is 14 amino acids.

CDR3 residues: CASSGGKGAEAFF. The CDR3 nucleotides read TGCGCCAGCAGCGGGGGGAAAGGGGCTGAAGCTTTCTTT. The chain joins TRBV5-1 to TRBJ1-1; the D gene is possibly TRBD1 (5 bases). The CDR3 totals 13 residues. In germline, CDR1 is SGHRS, CDR2 YFSETQ. V was cut by 4 bases and J by 6 bases, with 13 bases left in between.

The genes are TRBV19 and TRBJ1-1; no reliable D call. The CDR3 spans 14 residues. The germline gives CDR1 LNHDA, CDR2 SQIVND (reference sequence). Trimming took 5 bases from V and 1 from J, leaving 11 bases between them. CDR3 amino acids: CASSVGLSNTEAFF. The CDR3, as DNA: TGTGCCAGTAGTGTGGGTTTGTCGAACACTGAAGCTTTCTTT.

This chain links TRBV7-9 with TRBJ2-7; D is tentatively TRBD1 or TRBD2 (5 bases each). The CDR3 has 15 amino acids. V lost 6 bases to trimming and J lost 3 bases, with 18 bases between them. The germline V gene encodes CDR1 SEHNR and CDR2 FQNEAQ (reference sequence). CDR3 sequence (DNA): TGTGCCAGCAGTCCAAATCGGGACGGCATCTACGAGCAGTACTTC. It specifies CASSPNRDGIYEQYF.

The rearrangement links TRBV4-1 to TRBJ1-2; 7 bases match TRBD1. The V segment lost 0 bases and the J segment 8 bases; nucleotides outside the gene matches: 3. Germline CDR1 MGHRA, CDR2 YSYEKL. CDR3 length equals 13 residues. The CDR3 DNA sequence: TGCGCCAGCAGCCAAGAGCTCAGGGGGGGCTACACCTTC. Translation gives CASSQELRGGYTF.

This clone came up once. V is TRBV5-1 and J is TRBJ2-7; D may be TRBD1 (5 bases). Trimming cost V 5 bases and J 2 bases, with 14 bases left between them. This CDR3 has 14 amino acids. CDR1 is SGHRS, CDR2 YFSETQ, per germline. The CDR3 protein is CASRSGWGPYEQYF. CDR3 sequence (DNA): TGCGCCAGCAGGTCCGGGTGGGGCCCCTACGAGCAGTACTTC.

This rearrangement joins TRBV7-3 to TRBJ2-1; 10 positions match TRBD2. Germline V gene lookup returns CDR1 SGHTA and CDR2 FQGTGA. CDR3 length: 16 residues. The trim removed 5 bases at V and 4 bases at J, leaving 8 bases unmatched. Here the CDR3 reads CASSPQGTSVYNEQFF. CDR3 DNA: TGTGCCAGCAGCCCTCAAGGGACTAGCGTATACAATGAGCAGTTCTTC.

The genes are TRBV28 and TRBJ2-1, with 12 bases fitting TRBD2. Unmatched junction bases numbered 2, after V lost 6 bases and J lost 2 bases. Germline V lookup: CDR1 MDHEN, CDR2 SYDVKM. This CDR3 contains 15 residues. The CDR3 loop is CASRTSGSPYNEQFF. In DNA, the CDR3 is TGTGCCAGCAGGACTAGCGGGAGCCCCTACAATGAGCAGTTCTTC.

CDR3 nucleotides: TGTGCCAGCAGTTTATTGATTAACACTGAAGCTTTCTTT. The encoded protein is CASSLLINTEAFF. This rearrangement joins TRBV28 to TRBJ1-1; D is undetermined. V was pared by 1 base and J by 2 bases, with 5 bases between. Per germline, CDR1 MDHEN and CDR2 SYDVKM. The CDR3 totals 13 residues.